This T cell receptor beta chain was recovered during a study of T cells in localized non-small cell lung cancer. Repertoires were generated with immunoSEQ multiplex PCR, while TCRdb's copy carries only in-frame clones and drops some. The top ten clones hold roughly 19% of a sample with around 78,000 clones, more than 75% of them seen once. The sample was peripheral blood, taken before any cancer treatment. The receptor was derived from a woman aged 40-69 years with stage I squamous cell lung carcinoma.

The CDR3 DNA follows: TGTGCCAGCAGGCCCCCGGGACAGGGGTATGGCTACACCTTC. Translation gives CASRPPGQGYGYTF. The rearrangement links TRBV28 to TRBJ1-2; 10 positions agree with TRBD1. Trimming took 6 bases from V and 5 from J; bases not matched to a gene: 6. CDR3 length equals 14 residues. The germline V gene has CDR1 MDHEN and CDR2 SYDVKM.